This T cell receptor beta chain was identified in a study of blood T cell repertoires in COVID-19. About the study: COVID-19 samples, acute and convalescent, were from the United States, Italy and Spain. In each case, the material was cDNA or gDNA derived from T cells, B-cell-depleted T cells, or PBMCs.

Per the authors' pipeline: Reference gene primer amplification gave nucleated cell count estimates. Only in-frame clones appear in the TCRdb table, and some are missing; sequencing was by immunoSEQ multiplex PCR. Clone size and V and J calls were adopted from that table, with D and trimming inferred from the DNA. There are some 65,000 clones in the sample; around 88% occur only once, and more than 15% lies in the top ten. The V and J ends lost 3 bases and 7 bases respectively, with 7 bases between them. The CDR3 runs 11 residues. Germline values: CDR1 MDHEN, CDR2 SYDVKM. Seattle enrolled patients during active infection and tracked them longitudinally. This clone qualifies as medium-sized (0.01 to 0.1%).

The TCR sequence derives from a man aged 40-50 years with COVID-19, enrolled during active disease. The sample was peripheral blood. The chain recombines TRBV28 with TRBJ2-7; no firm D call. The CDR3 here is CASSFPGEQYF. The DNA of the CDR3 is TGTGCCAGCAGTTTTCCAGGAGAGCAGTACTTC.